This T cell receptor (beta chain) was obtained from a study of blood T cell repertoires in COVID-19. Across the study: Acute-phase and convalescent COVID-19 samples originated in the United States, Italy and Spain. In each case, the material was cDNA or gDNA derived from T cells, B-cell-depleted T cells, or PBMCs.

CDR1 and CDR2 (germline): SQVTM, ANQGSEA. With V trimmed by 8 bases and J by 5 bases, 8 bases remained unmatched. This CDR3 has 13 amino acids. Per the original methods: From reference gene primer amplification, estimates of nucleated cell counts were derived. Measured with immunoSEQ multiplex PCR; TCRdb has only the in-frame clones, and not every one. D and trimming come from the DNA, and the V and J calls and clone size come from that table. The sample has more than 65,000 clones, 80% to 85% seen once. The sample comprised peripheral blood. The TCR was taken from a woman of 80 years or more with acute or convalescent COVID-19. The chain joins TRBV29-1 to TRBJ2-2; 7 bases fit TRBD1. The CDR3 sequence is CSINRGGTGELFF. The DNA of the CDR3 is TGCAGCATAAACAGGGGTGGGACCGGGGAGCTGTTTTTT.